These T cell receptor beta chains were read from a single sample in a study of blood T cell repertoires in COVID-19. Using immunoSEQ multiplex PCR, the repertoire was profiled, and TCRdb retains in-frame clones only, with some absent. Here the sample spans about 170,000 clones, 82% being singletons. The specimen was peripheral blood. The receptors derive from a woman older than 75 with active or convalescent COVID-19. CDR3s include the opening cysteine and the closing phenylalanine or tryptophan. A D gene is named only where the DNA matches it firmly. Size is omitted from some rows. Given values are once, few, many or a class for expanded clones.

D,V,J,length,size,CDR3,DNA
NA,TRBV6-2/TRBV6-3,TRBJ2-1,14,NA,CASSYRGIYNEQFF,TGTGCCAGCAGTTACCGAGGTATCTACAATGAGCAGTTCTTC
NA,TRBV11-3,TRBJ2-7,12,NA,CASSNNDYEQYF,TGTGCCAGCAGCAACAATGACTACGAGCAGTACTTC
NA,TRBV19,TRBJ2-1,16,NA,CASSIDRYRTYNEQFF,TGTGCCAGTAGTATAGATAGGTACAGGACCTACAATGAGCAGTTCTTC
TRBD2,TRBV18,TRBJ2-2,17,NA,CASSPLSPGGSAGELFF,TGTGCCAGCTCACCATTATCTCCGGGGGGGTCCGCCGGGGAGCTGTTTTTT
TRBD1,TRBV18,TRBJ1-1,14,NA,CASSPQGAKTEAFF,TGTGCCAGCTCACCACAGGGGGCGAAAACTGAAGCTTTCTTT
NA,TRBV30,TRBJ1-6,14,NA,CAWSSGGSNSPLHF,TGTGCCTGGAGTTCGGGGGGATCTAATTCACCCCTCCACTTT
NA,TRBV1,TRBJ2-1,15,NA,CTSSHRDRRYNEQFF,TGCACCAGCAGCCATCGGGACAGGCGATACAATGAGCAGTTCTTC
NA,TRBV11-1,TRBJ1-1,14,NA,CASSLGALNTEAFF,TGTGCCAGCAGCTTAGGGGCCTTGAACACTGAAGCTTTCTTT
NA,TRBV5-1,TRBJ1-4,16,NA,CASSLGLQTRNEKLFF,TGCGCCAGCAGCTTGGGCCTGCAAACTCGTAATGAAAAACTGTTTTTT
TRBD1,TRBV10-3,TRBJ2-7,14,NA,CAISLGQGTYEQYF,TGTGCCATCAGTCTAGGACAGGGTACCTACGAGCAGTACTTC
NA,TRBV19,TRBJ2-5,16,NA,CASSIRQGRYQETQYF,TGTGCCAGTAGTATCCGACAAGGGAGGTACCAAGAGACCCAGTACTTC
NA,TRBV6-6,TRBJ1-1,11,NA,CASTGDTEAFF,TGTGCCAGCACAGGGGACACTGAAGCTTTCTTT
NA,TRBV19,TRBJ1-1,15,NA,CASSTQAGANTEAFF,TGTGCCAGTAGTACCCAAGCGGGGGCGAACACTGAAGCTTTCTTT
NA,TRBV30,TRBJ1-6,15,NA,CAWRGVSSYNSPLHF,TGTGCCTGGAGAGGGGTGAGCTCCTATAATTCACCCCTCCACTTT
TRBD2,TRBV5-1,TRBJ2-7,15,NA,CASSTGLAGPYEQYF,TGCGCCAGCAGCACGGGACTAGCGGGGCCCTACGAGCAGTACTTC
NA,TRBV4-2,TRBJ1-4,13,NA,CASRRQTNEKLFF,TGTGCCAGCAGGAGACAGACTAATGAAAAACTGTTTTTT
NA,TRBV20-1,TRBJ2-1,11,NA,CSARRGYEQFF,TGCAGTGCTCGGAGGGGTTATGAGCAGTTCTTC
TRBD1,TRBV2,TRBJ1-6,14,few,CASRGTGSNSPLHF,TGTGCCAGCAGGGGGACAGGGAGTAATTCACCCCTCCACTTT
TRBD2,TRBV28,TRBJ2-1,16,NA,CASSFPLAGSRNEQFF,TGTGCCAGCAGTTTTCCCCTAGCGGGAAGTAGGAATGAGCAGTTCTTC
TRBD2,TRBV5-4,TRBJ2-3,16,NA,CASSLGAGGWTDTQYF,TGTGCCAGCAGCTTGGGAGCGGGAGGGTGGACAGATACGCAGTATTTT
TRBD2,TRBV28,TRBJ2-7,15,NA,CASSPRLAGGHEQYF,TGTGCCAGCAGTCCTAGACTAGCGGGAGGCCACGAGCAGTACTTC
NA,TRBV9,TRBJ2-1,14,NA,CASSVDSPSTEQFF,TGTGCCAGCAGCGTAGATAGCCCGTCTACTGAGCAGTTCTTC
TRBD1,TRBV9,TRBJ2-7,14,NA,CASSGGTGGYEQYF,TGTGCCAGCAGCGGAGGGACAGGGGGCTACGAGCAGTACTTC
TRBD1,TRBV2,TRBJ1-4,14,NA,CASRRDREMGKLFF,TGTGCCAGCAGAAGGGACAGGGAGATGGGAAAACTGTTTTTT
NA,TRBV7-9,TRBJ1-1,13,NA,CATQKGGNTEAFF,TGTGCCACCCAAAAGGGAGGGAACACTGAAGCTTTCTTT
NA,TRBV7-2,TRBJ1-1,13,NA,CASSLSPSLEAFF,TGTGCCAGCAGCTTAAGCCCGTCACTTGAAGCTTTCTTT
NA,TRBV5-5,TRBJ2-3,16,NA,CASSLEGGGTTDTQYF,TGTGCCAGCAGCTTGGAGGGAGGGGGGACCACAGATACGCAGTATTTT
NA,TRBV6-5,TRBJ1-1,14,few,CASSLRGETAEAFF,TGTGCCAGCAGCCTCCGGGGGGAAACCGCTGAAGCTTTCTTT
NA,TRBV9,TRBJ1-1,15,NA,CASSVLTAIGTEAFF,TGTGCCAGCAGCGTTTTGACAGCGATAGGAACTGAAGCTTTCTTT
TRBD1,TRBV6-5,TRBJ2-7,16,NA,CASSSSYRGTPYEQYF,TGTGCCAGCAGTTCCTCCTACAGGGGAACTCCCTACGAGCAGTACTTC
TRBD2,TRBV7-3,TRBJ2-7,15,NA,CASSLLAGGPYEQYF,TGTGCCAGCAGCTTATTAGCGGGAGGGCCCTACGAGCAGTACTTC
NA,TRBV11-2,TRBJ1-1,13,NA,CASSLISDTEAFF,TGTGCCAGCAGCTTAATCAGTGACACTGAAGCTTTCTTT
NA,TRBV30,TRBJ2-5,16,NA,CAWSGDRDSLQETQYF,TGTGCCTGGAGTGGCGACCGGGACTCCTTACAAGAGACCCAGTACTTC
NA,TRBV3-1/TRBV3-2,TRBJ1-1,13,NA,CASAPDSGTEAFF,TGTGCCAGCGCCCCGGACAGTGGCACTGAAGCTTTCTTT
TRBD2,TRBV5-4,TRBJ2-1,16,NA,CASSDPTSGIYNEQFF,TGTGCCAGCAGCGACCCCACCAGCGGGATTTACAATGAGCAGTTCTTC
NA,TRBV2,TRBJ2-1,13,NA,CASSSTADNEQFF,TGTGCCAGCAGTTCGACAGCCGACAATGAGCAGTTCTTC
NA,TRBV7-2,TRBJ2-5,15,NA,CASSLGTGVGETQYF,TGTGCCAGCAGCTTAGGTACGGGAGTGGGTGAGACCCAGTACTTC
NA,TRBV9,TRBJ2-2,15,NA,CASSVQGQVTGELFF,TGTGCCAGCAGCGTACAGGGTCAGGTCACCGGGGAGCTGTTTTTT
TRBD1,TRBV30,TRBJ2-7,12,NA,CAWGDRGYEQYF,TGTGCCTGGGGGGACAGGGGCTACGAGCAGTACTTC
NA,TRBV12-5,TRBJ1-6,15,NA,CASGLQGGHNSPLHF,TGTGCTAGTGGTCTCCAGGGCGGACATAATTCACCCCTCCACTTT
TRBD2,TRBV7-3,TRBJ2-1,17,NA,CASSFRTSGRDYNEQFF,TGTGCCAGCAGCTTTCGGACTAGCGGGAGGGATTACAATGAGCAGTTCTTC
NA,TRBV19,TRBJ2-3,14,NA,CASRDSYFTDTQYF,TGTGCCAGTAGGGACAGCTACTTCACAGATACGCAGTATTTT
TRBD1,TRBV14,TRBJ1-1,14,NA,CASSPGQMNTEAFF,TGTGCCAGCAGCCCGGGACAGATGAACACTGAAGCTTTCTTT
TRBD2,TRBV3-1/TRBV3-2,TRBJ2-7,16,few,CASSRTQTSGKYEQYF,TGTGCCAGCAGCCGAACTCAGACTAGCGGGAAGTACGAGCAGTACTTC
NA,TRBV6-1,TRBJ2-7,20,NA,CASSAAGTVNGLAGTYEQYF,TGTGCCAGCAGTGCGGCGGGGACAGTGAATGGGCTAGCGGGTACCTACGAGCAGTACTTC
NA,TRBV5-1,TRBJ1-4,15,NA,CASSLEGGTNEKLFF,TGCGCCAGCAGCTTGGAAGGGGGAACTAATGAAAAACTGTTTTTT
TRBD2,TRBV7-9,TRBJ2-3,12,NA,CASTSEGNTQYF,TGTGCCAGTACTAGCGAAGGAAATACGCAGTATTTT
NA,TRBV30,TRBJ2-5,15,NA,CAWSVQLGGTETQYF,TGTGCCTGGAGTGTGCAATTGGGCGGGACCGAGACCCAGTACTTC
NA,TRBV28,TRBJ2-2,10,NA,CASLSGELFF,TGTGCCAGCCTATCCGGGGAGCTGTTTTTT
TRBD2,TRBV2,TRBJ2-3,17,once,CASSSRRTSGSADTQYF,TGTGCCAGCAGTTCAAGACGGACTAGCGGGAGCGCAGATACGCAGTATTTT
NA,TRBV28,TRBJ1-6,12,NA,CASTQNNSPLHF,TGTGCCAGCACCCAGAACAATTCACCCCTCCACTTT
NA,TRBV7-2,TRBJ2-2,15,NA,CASTGAVSNTGELFF,TGTGCCAGCACCGGAGCGGTTTCGAACACCGGGGAGCTGTTTTTT
NA,TRBV9,TRBJ1-6,15,NA,CASSPRGGPDSPLHF,TGTGCCAGCAGCCCCCGGGGGGGGCCGGATTCACCCCTCCACTTT
TRBD2,TRBV6-2/TRBV6-3,TRBJ2-1,15,NA,CASSSSGRGNNEQFF,TGTGCCAGCAGTTCTAGCGGGAGGGGAAACAATGAGCAGTTCTTC
NA,TRBV5-1,TRBJ2-7,14,once,CASRLDSTSYEQYF,TGCGCCAGCAGACTAGATTCTACCTCCTACGAGCAGTACTTC